These 28 T cell receptor beta chains came from one sample sequenced in a study of spatial heterogeneity in lung cancer. Time point denoted: sample taken at primary tumor resection. Via MiXCR, TCRdb re-called the 5' RACE reads, giving one row per CDR3 protein. The repertoire has some 2,200 distinct CDR3 sequences, about 10% of them found once; the top ten carry 12%. No antigen has been assigned to these receptors. Study results and limitations: Tumoral mutation counts were tracked by counts of expanded intratumoral alpha and beta TCRs.

The material sequenced was lung tumor tissue, taken at surgery. These TCRs come from a female donor with early-stage non-small cell lung cancer.

The chain has TRBV12-3 or TRBV12-4 and TRBJ2-7, with 7 bases lining up with TRBD1. The length of the CDR3 is 13 residues. V lost 5 bases and J lost 10; bases outside the gene matches: 11. CDR3 DNA sequence: TGTGCCAGCAGTCCCGGCGACGACAGGGCTCAGTACTTC. Encoded protein: CASSPGDDRAQYF.

This clonotype is labeled medium-sized. The chain recombines TRBV29-1 with TRBJ2-6; unclear D gene. CDR3 length: 14 amino acids. Germline CDR1 SQVTM, CDR2 ANQGSEA. V was shortened by 4 bases and J by 4 bases, with 11 bases between the two germline ends. The CDR3, as DNA: TGCAGCGTTGGACCCTCAAGGGGGGCCAACGTCCTGACTTTC. This codes for CSVGPSRGANVLTF.

This clonotype qualifies as medium-sized. The chain combines TRBV7-3 with TRBJ2-1; maybe TRBD2 (7 bases). Looked up from germline, CDR1 is SGHTA and CDR2 is FQGTGA. The CDR3 is made up of 15 amino acids. V was pared by 5 bases and J by 9 bases, with 20 bases between. CDR3 sequence (DNA): TGTGCCAGCAGCCCCGGGGGGCCTATAGTTAGTGAGCAGTTCTTC. It yields the protein CASSPGGPIVSEQFF.

Within the sample, this clonotype is medium-sized. The J gene is TRBJ1-1, the V gene TRBV5-6, with D possibly being TRBD1 (5 bases). V lost 3 bases, J lost 0 bases, and 9 bases lay in between. Germline V lookup: CDR1 SGHDT, CDR2 YYEEEE. CDR3 length: 14 amino acids. CDR3 nucleotide sequence: TGTGCCAGCAGCTGGGGGGTCGTGAACACTGAAGCTTTCTTT. The encoded protein is CASSWGVVNTEAFF.

In its sample, this clonotype is large (0.1 to 1%). The CDR3 nucleotides read TGTGCCAGCAGTTCAGCCTTGTCTCCGGGGGATTCACCCCTCCACTTT. Translating it yields CASSSALSPGDSPLHF. The chain uses TRBV7-2 and TRBJ1-6; weak D call: TRBD1 (5 bases). V lost 6 bases and J lost 8, with 20 bases in between. CDR1 SGHTA and CDR2 FQGNSA come from the germline V gene. This CDR3 region has 16 residues. The full variable domain, in which reference TRBV7-2 and TRBJ1-6 provide the parts outside the CDR3, is GAGVSQSPSNKVTEKGKDVELRCDPISGHTALYWYRQSLGQGLEFLIYFQGNSAPDKSGLPSDRFSAERTGGSVSTLTIQRTQQEDSAVYLCASSSALSPGDSPLHFGNGTRLTVT.

V and J are TRBV29-1 and TRBJ1-2; 9 positions match TRBD1. This CDR3 has 14 residues. Per the germline V gene, CDR1 is SQVTM and CDR2 is ANQGSEA. V lost 6 bases to trimming and J lost 3 bases; unmatched junction nucleotides: 8. The chain's CDR3 is CSVRQGDKDYGYTF. CDR3 bases: TGCAGCGTGCGACAGGGGGATAAGGACTATGGCTACACCTTC.

Judged by abundance, this clonotype is medium-sized. This chain connects TRBV19 to TRBJ2-5; 14 bases map to TRBD2. The CDR3 runs 17 residues. CDR1 is LNHDA, CDR2 SQIVND, per germline (reference sequence). The J segment lost 5 bases and the V segment lost 8 bases, leaving 13 bases of the junction unmatched. CDR3 coding DNA: TGTGCCAGTCAACCCGGACTAGCGGGGGGTCCCCGGGAGACCCAGTACTTC. It translates to CASQPGLAGGPRETQYF.

This clonotype was seen at least ten times. The chain couples TRBV7-6 to TRBJ2-5, with 7 bases lining up with TRBD1. V lost 4 bases and J lost 5; bases outside the gene matches: 7. The germline V gene encodes CDR1 SGHVS and CDR2 FNYEAQ. This CDR3 has 14 amino acids. The CDR3 nucleotides are TGTGCCAGCAGCTCGGGACAGCCGGAGGAGACCCAGTACTTC. Translated: CASSSGQPEETQYF.

This clonotype is deemed medium-sized (0.01 to 0.1%). This chain connects TRBV7-3 to TRBJ2-5; TRBD2 might be the D (6 bases). Germline-derived CDR1 and CDR2 are SGHTA and FQGTGA. Between the trimmed V and J ends, which lost 5 bases and 5 bases, there was a span of 12 bases. CDR3 length: 13 residues. This chain's CDR3 is CASSRVGRETQYF. The CDR3 DNA is TGTGCCAGCAGCCGGGTGGGGAGGGAGACCCAGTACTTC.

By sample fraction, this clonotype is medium-sized. The chain uses TRBV12-3 or TRBV12-4 and TRBJ1-5, with D maybe TRBD1 (5 bases). V was clipped by 6 bases and J by 0 bases, with 12 bases between them. CDR3 size: 15 residues. The CDR3: CASRPGGASNQPQHF. The CDR3, as DNA: TGTGCCAGCAGGCCCGGGGGAGCTAGCAATCAGCCCCAGCATTTT.

This clonotype is medium-sized (0.01 to 0.1%) by share. The chain joins TRBV7-9 to TRBJ2-3, with D unresolved. This CDR3 is built from 11 residues. Germline V lookup: CDR1 SEHNR, CDR2 FQNEAQ (reference sequence). Trimming stripped 4 bases from V and 2 bases from J, with 1 base between. CDR3 protein: CASSYTDTQYF. CDR3 DNA sequence: TGTGCCAGCAGCTACACAGATACGCAGTATTTT.

This clonotype is medium-sized within its sample. The chain carries TRBV23-1 and TRBJ1-5; maybe TRBD1 (5 bases). TRBV23-1 carries the ORF label, with uncertain function. V was clipped by 0 bases and J by 10 bases, with 19 bases between them. CDR3 length: 16 residues. Written as DNA, the CDR3 is TGCGCCAGCAGTCAATCTACCCTCGGGGGAAGCAGCCCCCAGCATTTT. Translating it yields CASSQSTLGGSSPQHF.

By sample fraction, this clonotype is medium-sized. DNA for the CDR3: TGTGCCAGCGCGGCAGAAACACAAGAGACCCAGTACTTC. Translated: CASAAETQETQYF. The chain carries TRBV2 and TRBJ2-5, with D unresolved. Germline-derived CDR1 and CDR2 are SNHLY and FYNNEI. The CDR3 contains 13 residues. Trimming left V 8 bases short and J 2 bases short, with 12 bases between.

This clonotype showed up many times. This chain uses TRBV7-2 with TRBJ1-1; D is possibly TRBD1 (5 bases). The CDR3 loop spans 16 amino acids. Trimming stripped 6 bases from V and 1 base from J, with 18 bases between. From germline, CDR1 is SGHTA and CDR2 FQGNSA. DNA of the CDR3: TGTGCCAGCAGTCCACCGGGACGGACCCCGAACACTGAAGCTTTCTTT. Its translation: CASSPPGRTPNTEAFF.

The J gene is TRBJ2-3, the V gene TRBV11-2, with D uncertain. The V gene lost 5 bases and the J gene lost 6 bases, with 12 bases spanning the gap. Germline CDR1 and CDR2: SGHAT and FQNNGV. This CDR3 is built from 13 residues. CDR3: CASSVTQVDTQYF. In nucleotides, the CDR3 is TGTGCCAGCAGCGTCACCCAGGTGGATACGCAGTATTTT.

V is TRBV12-3 or TRBV12-4 and J is TRBJ2-3; possible D gene TRBD2, 7 bases. The V gene lost 8 bases and the J gene lost 0 bases, with 15 bases spanning the gap. The CDR3 is 15 residues long. The CDR3 bases are TGTGCCAGCGGGCCCGGGGGGCATAGCACAGATACGCAGTATTTT. Translation gives CASGPGGHSTDTQYF.

This clonotype is medium-sized in the sample. The V call is TRBV5-1, the J call TRBJ2-3; 8 positions agree with TRBD2. V lost 4 bases and J lost 2; bases outside the gene matches: 9. The CDR3 covers 16 residues. Germline values: CDR1 SGHRS, CDR2 YFSETQ. The CDR3 reads CASSGTTSGSTDTQYF. CDR3 sequence (DNA): TGCGCCAGCAGCGGGACTACTAGCGGTTCCACAGATACGCAGTATTTT.

By sample share, this clonotype is medium-sized. This rearrangement joins TRBV19 to TRBJ1-5, with 7 bases identical to TRBD1. Unmatched junction bases numbered 4, after V lost 6 bases and J lost 5 bases. The CDR3 length is 13 residues. Germline loops: CDR1 LNHDA, CDR2 SQIVND (reference sequence). The CDR3 loop is CASRGDRYQPQHF. The CDR3 DNA reads as TGTGCCAGTAGGGGGGACAGATATCAGCCCCAGCATTTT.

By proportion, this clonotype is medium-sized. The chain carries TRBV5-5 and TRBJ2-3; 9 nucleotides agree with TRBD2. CDR1 and CDR2 (germline): SGHKS, YYEKEE (reference sequence). The CDR3 has 14 amino acids. V lost 9 bases, J lost 3 bases, and 8 bases stayed unmatched. CDR3 residues: CATAGGMRTDTQYF. CDR3 DNA: TGTGCCACCGCGGGGGGGATGAGGACAGATACGCAGTATTTT.

This clonotype was observed a handful of times. The J gene is TRBJ1-2, the V gene TRBV4-2; D remains unclear. The germline V gene has CDR1 LGHNA and CDR2 YNFKEQ. This CDR3 is built from 15 residues. V lost 0 bases to trimming and J lost 4 bases, with 12 bases between them. The CDR3 protein is CASSQDRNFLYGYTF. CDR3 DNA sequence: TGTGCCAGCAGCCAAGATCGTAACTTTCTCTATGGCTACACCTTC.

By share, this clonotype ranks as medium-sized (0.01 to 0.1%). V usage is TRBV6-2 or TRBV6-3 and J usage is TRBJ2-7; TRBD2 might be the D (5 bases). The CDR3 consists of 14 residues. In germline, CDR1 is MNHEY, CDR2 SVGEGT. The V and J ends lost 5 bases and 0 bases respectively, with 11 bases between them. In DNA, the CDR3 is TGTGCCAGCAGTCCGAGGGAAGTCTCCTACGAGCAGTACTTC. Protein: CASSPREVSYEQYF.

This clonotype is termed medium-sized. The V gene is TRBV6-2 or TRBV6-3, the J gene TRBJ2-5; D may be TRBD1 (6 bases). The germline V and J ends were trimmed by 4 bases and 5 bases, with 14 bases remaining between them. Germline values: CDR1 MNHEY, CDR2 SVGEGT. The CDR3 loop spans 14 amino acids. This CDR3 is CASSSGRGRETQYF. CDR3 nucleotide sequence: TGTGCCAGCAGTTCTGGCAGGGGTAGGGAGACCCAGTACTTC.

By sample share, this clonotype is medium-sized (0.01 to 0.1%). The J gene is TRBJ2-1, the V gene TRBV29-1; TRBD2 matches 10 bases. Germline lookup yields CDR1 SQVTM and CDR2 ANQGSEA. There are 13 residues in the CDR3. The ends lost 5 bases at V and 8 bases at J; junction bases unmatched: 6. The CDR3 protein is CSVSGGAFYEQFF. CDR3 DNA: TGCAGCGTTAGCGGGGGGGCTTTCTATGAGCAGTTCTTC.

This clonotype was found many times. CDR3 nucleotide sequence: TGTGCCAGCAGTGAATTGACAGTAAGCTATAATTCACCCCTCCACTTT. It specifies CASSELTVSYNSPLHF. The chain employs TRBV6-1 and TRBJ1-6; D perhaps matches TRBD1 (5 bases). V lost 2 bases and J lost 3, with 11 bases in between. The length of the CDR3 is 16 residues. CDR1 and CDR2 from the germline V gene are MNHNS and SASEGT.

Many counts were recorded for this clonotype. The chain combines TRBV29-1 with TRBJ2-5; D possibly uses TRBD1 or TRBD2 (5 bases each). Trimming left V 2 bases short and J 10 bases short, with 20 bases between. This CDR3 contains 14 residues. Germline CDR1 and CDR2: SQVTM and ANQGSEA. This CDR3 reads CSVEPTVGSGLQYF. CDR3 nucleotides: TGCAGCGTTGAACCCACCGTGGGCTCGGGGCTCCAGTACTTC.

This clonotype was found many times. CDR3 in amino acids: CASSEARSNQPQHF. In DNA form, the CDR3 reads TGTGCCAGCAGTGAAGCACGCAGCAATCAGCCCCAGCATTTT. J is TRBJ1-5 and V is TRBV2; D gene unclear. V was trimmed by 0 bases and J by 1 base, leaving 4 bases between them. The CDR3 totals 14 residues. Germline V CDR1 and CDR2: SNHLY, FYNNEI.

This clonotype was counted many times. V usage is TRBV5-1 and J usage is TRBJ1-1; 9 nucleotides agree with TRBD1. Germline CDR1 SGHRS, CDR2 YFSETQ. CDR3 length: 14 amino acids. J lost 7 bases, V lost 4 bases, and 8 bases had no gene match. CDR3 nucleotide sequence: TGCGCCAGCAGCCGCGGGACAGGGTTTAATGAAGCTTTCTTT. Translated: CASSRGTGFNEAFF.

This clonotype rates as medium-sized. This chain connects TRBV30 to TRBJ2-6; D is unclear. V was clipped by 3 bases and J by 0 bases, with 15 bases between them. Looked up from germline, CDR1 is GTSNPN and CDR2 is SVGIG (reference sequence). CDR3 length: 17 amino acids. CDR3 nucleotides: TGTGCCTGGAGCAGGTCAAGAATACCCTCTGGGGCCAACGTCCTGACTTTC. This translates into CAWSRSRIPSGANVLTF. The full variable domain, with the rest looked up from reference TRBV30 and TRBJ2-6, is SQTIHQWPATLVQPVGSPLSLECTVEGTSNPNLYWYRQAAGRGLQLLFYSVGIGQISSEVPQNLSASRPQDRQFILSSKKLLLSDSGFYLCAWSRSRIPSGANVLTFGAGSRLTVL.